This T cell receptor (beta chain) is from a study of CD8 T cells in ankylosing spondylitis. The study's findings and limits: Certain motif variants had earlier been reported in reactive arthritis synovial fluid and blood. The authors reported significant enrichment of disease-linked clones in matched ankylosing spondylitis synovial fluid. Disease-linked clones displayed a CD8+ phenotype and appeared relatively rarely in peripheral blood. Ankylosing spondylitis blood appeared to carry a characteristic TCR beta motif of seven to nine highly homologous variants.

Quantitative molecular-barcoded 5'-RACE generated the TCR beta libraries. TCRdb re-called the 5' RACE reads with MiXCR, one entry per CDR3 protein. Of approximately 400,000 distinct CDR3 sequences in the sample, 26% were seen once. This clonotype was seen only a few times. The antigen remains unidentified. Specimen: blood, either unsorted or a sorted T cell fraction (not recorded which). The source is a male donor with ankylosing spondylitis.

CDR3 in amino acids: CASKRTWDNQPQHF. CDR3 coding DNA: TGTGCCAGCAAACGGACCTGGGACAATCAGCCCCAGCATTTT. This chain joins TRBV27 and TRBJ1-5; D is ambiguous. The CDR3 is 14 residues long. Germline loops: CDR1 MNHEY, CDR2 SMNVEV (reference sequence). Trimming left V 7 bases short and J 3 bases short, with 13 bases between.